This TCR beta chain was retrieved from a study of T cells in Graves' hyperthyroidism and ophthalmopathy. This clonotype was found many times. What was amplified from RNA transcripts were TCR beta CDR3 regions. TCR CDR3 underwent first-round RT-PCR with the HTBI primer set. TCRdb re-analysed the multiplex PCR reads in MiXCR, keeping a single row per CDR3 protein. The data show about 640,000 distinct CDR3 sequences, about a fifth seen once. Trimming cost V 2 bases and J 6 bases; bases outside gene matches: 6. Germline loops: CDR1 KGHSH, CDR2 LQKENI. This CDR3 has 14 amino acids. Reasons for excluding patients were uncontrolled infection, other autoimmune disease, pregnancy or lactation.

The chain employs TRBV18 and TRBJ2-7; 8 bases line up with TRBD2. The source is a man aged 30-40 years with Graves' ophthalmopathy. Specimen: blood. This CDR3 is CASSPSSGRGEQYF. CDR3 nucleotides: TGTGCCAGCTCACCATCCAGCGGGAGAGGCGAGCAGTACTTC.